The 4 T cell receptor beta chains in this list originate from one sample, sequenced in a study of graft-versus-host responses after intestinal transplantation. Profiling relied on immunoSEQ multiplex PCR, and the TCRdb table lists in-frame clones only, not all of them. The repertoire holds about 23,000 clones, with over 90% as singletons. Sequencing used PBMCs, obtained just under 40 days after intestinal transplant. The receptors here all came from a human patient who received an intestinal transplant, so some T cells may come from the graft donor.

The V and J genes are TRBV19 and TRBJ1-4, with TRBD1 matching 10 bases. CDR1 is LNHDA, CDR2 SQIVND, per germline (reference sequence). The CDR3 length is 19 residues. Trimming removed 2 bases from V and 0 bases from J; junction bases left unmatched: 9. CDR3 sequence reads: CASSIPRDRGFATNEKLFF. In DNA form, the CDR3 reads TGTGCCAGTAGTATACCCCGGGACAGGGGATTCGCAACTAATGAAAAACTGTTTTTT.

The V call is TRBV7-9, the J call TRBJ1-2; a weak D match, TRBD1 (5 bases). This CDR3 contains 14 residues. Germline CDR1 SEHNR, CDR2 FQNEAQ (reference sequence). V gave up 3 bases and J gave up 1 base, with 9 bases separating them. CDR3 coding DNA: TGTGCCAGCAGCTTGGGGGAGAGTAACTATGGCTACACCTTC. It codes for CASSLGESNYGYTF.

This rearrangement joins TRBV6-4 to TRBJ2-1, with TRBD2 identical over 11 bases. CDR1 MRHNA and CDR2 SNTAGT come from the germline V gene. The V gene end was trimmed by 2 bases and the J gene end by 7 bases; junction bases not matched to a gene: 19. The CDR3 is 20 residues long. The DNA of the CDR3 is TGTGCCAGCAGTGACAGGGTCAGGGCCTTAGCGGGAGGGCCGAGTAATGAGCAGTTCTTC. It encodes CASSDRVRALAGGPSNEQFF.

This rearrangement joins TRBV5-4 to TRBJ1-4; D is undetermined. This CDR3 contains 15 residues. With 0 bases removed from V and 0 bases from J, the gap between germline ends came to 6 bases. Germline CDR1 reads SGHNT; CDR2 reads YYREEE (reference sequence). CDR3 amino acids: CASSLGTATNEKLFF. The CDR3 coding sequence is TGTGCCAGCAGCTTGGGGACCGCAACTAATGAAAAACTGTTTTTT. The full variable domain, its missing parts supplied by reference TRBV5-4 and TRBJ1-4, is ETGVTQSPTHLIKTRGQQVTLRCSSQSGHNTVSWYQQALGQGPQFIFQYYREEENGRGNFPPRFSGLQFPNYSSELNVNALELDDSALYLCASSLGTATNEKLFFGSGTQLSVL.